Each of the 24 T cell receptor beta chains below was sequenced from the same sample in a study of CD8 T cells in Susac syndrome. Random hexamers primed reverse transcription of about 0.45 to 1 ug RNA. From the immunoSEQ multiplex PCR reads, TCRdb called clonotypes with MiXCR, one entry per CDR3 protein. The sample carries fewer than 85,000 distinct CDR3 sequences, 95% recorded once. The specimen sequenced was CD8+ T cells from PBMCs. The origin of the receptors is a human donor with Susac syndrome.

V usage is TRBV27 and J usage is TRBJ2-7, with 10 bases aligning to TRBD2. The ends lost 3 bases at V and 5 bases at J; junction bases unmatched: 7. CDR1 and CDR2 from the germline V gene are MNHEY and SMNVEV (reference sequence). The CDR3 has 15 amino acids. Here the CDR3 reads CASSFLLAGVDEQYF. CDR3 DNA: TGTGCCAGCAGTTTCCTTCTAGCGGGAGTCGACGAGCAGTACTTC.

This sequence joins TRBV5-6 and TRBJ2-7, with D tentatively TRBD1 or TRBD2 (6 bases each). V was trimmed by 2 bases and J by 2 bases, leaving 14 bases between them. This CDR3 has 15 amino acids. Germline CDR1 is SGHDT and CDR2 is YYEEEE. The CDR3 nucleotides read TGTGCCAGCAGCTTAGGGGGGACACTAGCCTACGAGCAGTACTTC. As protein: CASSLGGTLAYEQYF.

The J gene is TRBJ2-3, the V gene TRBV19; D ambiguous. Germline values: CDR1 LNHDA, CDR2 SQIVND (reference sequence). CDR3 length: 11 residues. V lost 6 bases and J lost 6, with 7 bases in between. In DNA, the CDR3 is TGTGCCAGTAGCCACTCGGATACGCAGTATTTT. Translated, it gives CASSHSDTQYF.

J is TRBJ2-2 and V is TRBV29-1; 10 nucleotides match TRBD1. The V gene's germline CDR1 is SQVTM and CDR2 ANQGSEA. The V segment lost 7 bases and the J segment 3 bases; nucleotides outside the gene matches: 8. The CDR3 loop spans 15 amino acids. The CDR3 loop is CSAKRGTGDTGELFF. CDR3 sequence (DNA): TGCAGCGCAAAGCGTGGGACAGGGGACACCGGGGAGCTGTTTTTT.

The chain employs TRBV6-6 and TRBJ2-3, with a weak D call TRBD1 (5 bases). The CDR3 has 15 residues. CDR1 and CDR2 from the germline V gene are MNHNY and SVGAGI (reference sequence). V dropped 6 bases and J dropped 5 bases, with 18 bases sitting between them. CDR3 bases: TGTGCCAGCAGCTTGGACGCCTCAGGGCAAGATACGCAGTATTTT. This encodes CASSLDASGQDTQYF.

This rearrangement joins TRBV12-3 or TRBV12-4 to TRBJ2-5; either TRBD1 or TRBD2 may supply D (5 bases each). This CDR3 region has 14 residues. The V and J ends lost 5 bases and 1 base respectively, with 11 bases between them. This chain's CDR3 is CASSVGRAQETQYF. CDR3 bases: TGTGCCAGCAGTGTGGGGCGGGCCCAAGAGACCCAGTACTTC.

The chain employs TRBV20-1 and TRBJ2-7; tentative D call: TRBD2 (6 bases). Germline loops: CDR1 DFQATT, CDR2 SNEGSKA (reference sequence). V shed 1 base and J shed 3 bases, with 13 bases lying between them. The CDR3 has 14 amino acids. CDR3 in amino acids: CSARGRDVLYEQYF. In nucleotides, the CDR3 is TGCAGTGCTAGAGGGCGGGACGTCCTCTACGAGCAGTACTTC.

CDR3 amino acids: CSVEILAGVGEQFF. In nucleotides, the CDR3 is TGCAGCGTTGAGATCTTAGCGGGAGTGGGTGAGCAGTTCTTC. The genes are TRBV29-1 and TRBJ2-1; TRBD2 matches 9 bases. CDR3 length: 14 amino acids. CDR1 and CDR2 from the germline V gene are SQVTM and ANQGSEA. The junction had 9 bases not matched to a gene; V was cut back by 3 bases and J by 9 bases.

The chain uses TRBV20-1 and TRBJ2-1, with 10 bases aligning to TRBD2. J was trimmed by 7 bases and V by 6 bases; bases with no gene match: 15. CDR1 DFQATT and CDR2 SNEGSKA come from the germline V gene (reference sequence). The CDR3 loop spans 16 amino acids. This CDR3 reads CSATVFGLAVSNEQFF. In DNA, the CDR3 is TGCAGTGCCACCGTATTCGGACTAGCGGTTTCAAATGAGCAGTTCTTC.

This rearrangement joins TRBV7-2 to TRBJ2-7, with 12 nucleotides matching TRBD1. CDR1 and CDR2 from the germline V gene are SGHTA and FQGNSA. This CDR3 is built from 16 residues. The J segment lost 4 bases and the V segment lost 1 base, leaving 5 bases of the junction unmatched. CDR3 coding DNA: TGTGCCAGCAGCTTAGGTGGGACAGGGGGCACATACGAGCAGTACTTC. It translates to CASSLGGTGGTYEQYF.

The chain is built from TRBV18 and TRBJ2-1, with TRBD2 matching over 11 bases. Germline CDR1 KGHSH, CDR2 LQKENI. Trimming took 4 bases from V and 4 from J; bases not matched to a gene: 3. CDR3 length: 15 residues. CDR3 nucleotides: TGTGCCAGCTCACAACTAGCGGGAGCTTACAATGAGCAGTTCTTC. It specifies CASSQLAGAYNEQFF. The full variable domain, its missing parts supplied by reference TRBV18 and TRBJ2-1, is NAGVMQNPRHLVRRRGQEARLRCSPMKGHSHVYWYRQLPEEGLKFMVYLQKENIIDESGMPKERFSAEFPKEGPSILRIQQVVRGDSAAYFCASSQLAGAYNEQFFGPGTRLTVL.

CDR3 bases: TGTGCCAGCAGTTTACACCCCCTCCAGGGGCAGTTCTTC. It is translated as CASSLHPLQGQFF. The rearrangement links TRBV27 to TRBJ2-1, with D possibly matching TRBD1 (5 bases). Trimming removed 2 bases at V and 12 bases at J, with 14 bases between. Per germline, CDR1 MNHEY and CDR2 SMNVEV (reference sequence). The CDR3 has 13 amino acids.

CDR3 DNA: TGCAGTGCTCCCAGTTGGACAACGAACACCGGGGAGCTGTTTTTT. It encodes CSAPSWTTNTGELFF. The chain has TRBV20-1 and TRBJ2-2; a weak D match, TRBD1 (5 bases). V lost 5 bases and J lost 0, with 13 bases in between. Germline-derived CDR1 and CDR2 are DFQATT and SNEGSKA (reference sequence). This CDR3 is built from 15 residues.

The chain recombines TRBV7-2 with TRBJ2-1; 8 bases line up with TRBD2. There are 13 residues in the CDR3. Trimming cost V 5 bases and J 8 bases; bases outside gene matches: 5. Germline V CDR1 and CDR2: SGHTA, FQGNSA. This CDR3 reads CASSPSGGDEQFF. The CDR3 region has the DNA TGTGCCAGCAGCCCCTCGGGGGGGGATGAGCAGTTCTTC.

The chain carries TRBV27 and TRBJ2-7, with 11 bases aligning to TRBD1. Germline lookup yields CDR1 MNHEY and CDR2 SMNVEV (reference sequence). The CDR3 is made up of 17 amino acids. With V trimmed by 6 bases and J by 0 bases, 10 bases remained unmatched. Here the CDR3 DNA reads TGTGCCAGCAGCCTCGTCGGGACAGGGGGATTCTCCTACGAGCAGTACTTC. Translating it yields CASSLVGTGGFSYEQYF.

The CDR3 spells CASSQGLAGGPRNEQFF. Here the CDR3 DNA reads TGTGCCAGCAGTCAGGGACTAGCGGGAGGGCCCCGGAATGAGCAGTTCTTC. The V gene is TRBV3-1, the J gene TRBJ2-1, with TRBD2 matching 16 bases. The CDR3 is 17 amino acids. Germline V CDR1 and CDR2: LGHDT, YNNKEL (reference sequence). Trimming cost V 6 bases and J 7 bases; bases outside gene matches: 9.

The chain employs TRBV12-3 or TRBV12-4 and TRBJ2-7; tentative D call: TRBD2 (6 bases). Trimming cost V 3 bases and J 10 bases, with 28 bases left between them. The CDR3 sequence is 17 residues long. The chain's CDR3 is CASSFGSEGHLAKGQYF. The CDR3 DNA reads as TGTGCCAGCAGTTTCGGGTCAGAAGGGCACCTAGCGAAGGGACAGTACTTC.

This clonotype appeared a single time. The chain joins TRBV28 to TRBJ2-2, with 7 bases fitting TRBD1. This CDR3 spans 15 amino acids. V dropped 6 bases and J dropped 0; count of bases not matched to a gene: 4. Germline loops: CDR1 MDHEN, CDR2 SYDVKM. The CDR3 DNA is TGTGCCAGCAGCCCTGGGACAGCGAACACCGGGGAGCTGTTTTTT. Encoded protein: CASSPGTANTGELFF.

The count of this clonotype is one. The chain employs TRBV20-1 and TRBJ2-7; no definite D call. The ends were cut back, 6 bases at V and 0 bases at J, with 12 bases in the middle. The germline V gene has CDR1 DFQATT and CDR2 SNEGSKA (reference sequence). CDR3 size: 13 residues. The CDR3 DNA reads TGCAGTGCCCGAGGACGGAGCTCCTACGAGCAGTACTTC. It codes for CSARGRSSYEQYF.

The gene calls are TRBV9 and TRBJ2-1; no reliable D call. CDR3 length equals 15 residues. Germline CDR1 SGDLS, CDR2 YYNGEE. The germline V and J ends were trimmed by 4 bases and 0 bases, with 11 bases remaining between them. The chain's CDR3 is CASSQETGSYNEQFF. CDR3 bases: TGTGCCAGCAGCCAGGAGACTGGCTCCTACAATGAGCAGTTCTTC.

This chain uses TRBV27 with TRBJ2-7; TRBD1 agrees at 7 bases. V was pared by 5 bases and J by 4 bases, with 8 bases of the junction left unmatched. This CDR3 spans 14 amino acids. Germline CDR1 reads MNHEY; CDR2 reads SMNVEV (reference sequence). The CDR3 is CASSPESQGYEQYF. DNA for the CDR3: TGTGCCAGCAGTCCCGAGTCACAGGGGTACGAGCAGTACTTC.

J is TRBJ2-7 and V is TRBV20-1; D remains ambiguous. Germline loops: CDR1 DFQATT, CDR2 SNEGSKA (reference sequence). This CDR3 contains 11 residues. V lost 7 bases, J lost 2 bases, and 9 bases lay in between. The DNA for the CDR3 is TGCAGTGAAGGGTCAACCTACGAGCAGTACTTC. This gives the protein CSEGSTYEQYF.

V gene TRBV29-1 combines with J gene TRBJ2-7; 7 nucleotides match TRBD1. Trimming at V came to 6 bases and at J to 6 bases, leaving 5 bases not matched to a gene. From germline, CDR1 is SQVTM and CDR2 ANQGSEA. The CDR3 runs 11 residues. The CDR3 region is CSVRQGIEQYF. The CDR3 region has the DNA TGCAGCGTCCGACAGGGAATCGAGCAGTACTTC.

The chain carries TRBV5-6 and TRBJ2-3; D unresolved. Germline values: CDR1 SGHDT, CDR2 YYEEEE. V was shortened by 3 bases and J by 0 bases, with 14 bases between the two germline ends. The length of the CDR3 is 16 residues. Written as DNA, the CDR3 is TGTGCCAGCAGCTCGGCGGTTTGGGGAAGCACAGATACGCAGTATTTT. It codes for CASSSAVWGSTDTQYF. Full variable domain (missing parts from reference TRBV5-6 and TRBJ2-3): DAGVTQSPTHLIKTRGQQVTLRCSPKSGHDTVSWYQQALGQGPQFIFQYYEEEERQRGNFPDRFSGHQFPNYSSELNVNALLLGDSALYLCASSSAVWGSTDTQYFGPGTRLTVL.